This TCR beta chain was identified during a study of Ad26.COV2.S vaccination and SARS-CoV-2 variants. Overall study context: Ad26.COV2.S, an intramuscular injection, was given once or twice 56 days apart.

Broader study findings: Across vaccine and placebo recipients, the breadth of non-spike TCRs was similar.

This table comes from immunoSEQ multiplex PCR, and its TCRdb copy is limited to in-frame clones, with some not included. This sample yields about 410,000 clones, of which roughly nine tenths are seen a single time; approximately 3.7% belongs to the top ten. Treatment described: 15 to 20 received Ad26.COV2.S at low or high dose, single or two shots; about 5 received placebo; per-sample allocation not given. Sampling took place 63 days after the first vaccine or placebo injection. About this clone: As yet, its antigen is unknown. This CDR3 is also generated by other DNA sequences in the sample.

The specimen comprised peripheral blood, sampled in a trial of Ad26.COV2.S vaccine versus placebo. The sequence came from a person between 18 and 60 years old who received the Ad26.COV2.S COVID-19 vaccine or a placebo.

CDR3 DNA sequence: TGCAGTGCCCGACGGAACTACGAGCAGTACTTC. Translation gives CSARRNYEQYF. The chain couples TRBV20-1 to TRBJ2-7; D is unclear. With 6 bases removed from V and 3 bases from J, the gap between germline ends came to 9 bases. The CDR3 loop spans 11 amino acids. Looked up from germline, CDR1 is DFQATT and CDR2 is SNEGSKA (reference sequence).